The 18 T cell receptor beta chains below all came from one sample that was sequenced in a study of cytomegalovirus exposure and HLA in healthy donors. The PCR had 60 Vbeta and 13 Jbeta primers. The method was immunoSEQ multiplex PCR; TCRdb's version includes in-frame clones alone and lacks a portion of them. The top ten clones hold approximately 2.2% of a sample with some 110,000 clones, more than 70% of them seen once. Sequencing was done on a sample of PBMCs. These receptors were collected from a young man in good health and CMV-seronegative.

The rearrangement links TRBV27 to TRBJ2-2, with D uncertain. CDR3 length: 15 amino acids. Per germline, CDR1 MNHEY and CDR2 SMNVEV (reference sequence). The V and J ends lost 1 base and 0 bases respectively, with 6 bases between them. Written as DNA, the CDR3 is TGTGCCAGCAGTTTATTTGGAGCGAACACCGGGGAGCTGTTTTTT. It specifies CASSLFGANTGELFF.

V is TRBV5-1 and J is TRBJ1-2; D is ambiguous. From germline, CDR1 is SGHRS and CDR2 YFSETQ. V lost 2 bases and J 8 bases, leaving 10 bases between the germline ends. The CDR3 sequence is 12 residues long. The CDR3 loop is CASSFTGEGYTF. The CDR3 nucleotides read TGCGCCAGCAGCTTTACCGGGGAAGGCTACACCTTC.

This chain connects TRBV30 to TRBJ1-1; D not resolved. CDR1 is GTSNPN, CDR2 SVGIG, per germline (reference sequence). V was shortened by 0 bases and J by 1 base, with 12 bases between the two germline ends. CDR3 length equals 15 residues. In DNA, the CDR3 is TGTGCCTGGAGTGTCGGGGTGGCAGCGAACACTGAAGCTTTCTTT. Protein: CAWSVGVAANTEAFF.

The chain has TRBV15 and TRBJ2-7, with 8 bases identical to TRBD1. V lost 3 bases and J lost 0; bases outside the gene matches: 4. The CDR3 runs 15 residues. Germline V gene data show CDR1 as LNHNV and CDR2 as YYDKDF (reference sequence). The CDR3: CATSSYGQGSYEQYF. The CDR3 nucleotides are TGTGCCACCAGCAGCTATGGACAGGGCTCCTACGAGCAGTACTTC.

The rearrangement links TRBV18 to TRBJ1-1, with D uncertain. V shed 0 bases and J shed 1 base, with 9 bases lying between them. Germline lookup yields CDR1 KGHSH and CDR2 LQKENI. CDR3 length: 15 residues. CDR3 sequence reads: CASSPPEVRNTEAFF. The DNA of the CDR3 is TGTGCCAGCTCACCACCCGAGGTGAGGAACACTGAAGCTTTCTTT.

Here the CDR3 DNA reads TGTGCCAGCAGCTTAAACCCTCCACCGGGACAGGGGGCGTTGAGAGCTAACTATGGCTACACCTTC. This gives the protein CASSLNPPPGQGALRANYGYTF. The chain is built from TRBV7-6 and TRBJ1-2, with TRBD1 identical over 12 bases. Germline V gene data show CDR1 as SGHVS and CDR2 as FNYEAQ. The V segment lost 2 bases and the J segment 0 bases; nucleotides outside the gene matches: 19. The CDR3 is 22 amino acids. Complete variable domain (other parts from reference TRBV7-6 and TRBJ1-2): GAGVSQSPRYKVTKRGQDVALRCDPISGHVSLYWYRQALGQGPEFLTYFNYEAQQDKSGLPNDRFSAERPEGSISTLTIQRTEQRDSAMYRCASSLNPPPGQGALRANYGYTFGSGTRLTVV.

This chain's CDR3 is CASSYEIYRGPLLSGNTIYF. CDR3 bases: TGTGCCAGCAGTTACGAAATCTACAGGGGCCCTTTACTCTCTGGAAACACCATATATTTT. This chain connects TRBV28 to TRBJ1-3, with 7 nucleotides matching TRBD1. The CDR3 covers 20 residues. Germline loops: CDR1 MDHEN, CDR2 SYDVKM. J was trimmed by 0 bases and V by 4 bases; bases with no gene match: 18. Looking up the rest from reference TRBV28 and TRBJ1-3 gives the full variable domain: DVKVTQSSRYLVKRTGEKVFLECVQDMDHENMFWYRQDPGLGLRLIYFSYDVKMKEKGDIPEGYSVSREKKERFSLILESASTNQTSMYLCASSYEIYRGPLLSGNTIYFGEGSWLTVV.

The DNA for the CDR3 is TGCGCCAGCAGCTTGGGTAAATTGGACATCACTGAAGCTTTCTTT. Its protein product is CASSLGKLDITEAFF. The gene calls are TRBV5-1 and TRBJ1-1; a weak D match, TRBD1 (5 bases). The CDR3 covers 15 residues. V gave up 0 bases and J gave up 4 bases, with 13 bases separating them. Germline lookup yields CDR1 SGHRS and CDR2 YFSETQ.

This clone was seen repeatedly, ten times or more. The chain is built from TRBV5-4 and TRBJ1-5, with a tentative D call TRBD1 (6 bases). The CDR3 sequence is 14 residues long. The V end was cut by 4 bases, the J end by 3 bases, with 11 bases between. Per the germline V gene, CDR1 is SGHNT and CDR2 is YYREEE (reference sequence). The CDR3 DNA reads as TGTGCCAGCAGCACGGGGGGGGCCAATCAGCCCCAGCATTTT. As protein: CASSTGGANQPQHF. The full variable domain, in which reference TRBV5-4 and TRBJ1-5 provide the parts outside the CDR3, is ETGVTQSPTHLIKTRGQQVTLRCSSQSGHNTVSWYQQALGQGPQFIFQYYREEENGRGNFPPRFSGLQFPNYSSELNVNALELDDSALYLCASSTGGANQPQHFGDGTRLSIL.

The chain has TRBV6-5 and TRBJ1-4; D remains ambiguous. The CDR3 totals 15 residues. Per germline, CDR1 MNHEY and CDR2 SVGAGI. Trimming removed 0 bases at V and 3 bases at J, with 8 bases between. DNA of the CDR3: TGTGCCAGCAGTTACTCTACTCCTTCTAATGAAAAACTGTTTTTT. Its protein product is CASSYSTPSNEKLFF.

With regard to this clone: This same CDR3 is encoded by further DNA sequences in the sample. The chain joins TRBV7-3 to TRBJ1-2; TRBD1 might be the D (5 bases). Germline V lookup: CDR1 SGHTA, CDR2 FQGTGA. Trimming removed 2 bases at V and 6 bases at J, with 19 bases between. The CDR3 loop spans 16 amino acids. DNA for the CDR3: TGTGCCAGCAGCTTAGACGCGACCCAGGGTCGAAATGGCTACACCTTC. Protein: CASSLDATQGRNGYTF.

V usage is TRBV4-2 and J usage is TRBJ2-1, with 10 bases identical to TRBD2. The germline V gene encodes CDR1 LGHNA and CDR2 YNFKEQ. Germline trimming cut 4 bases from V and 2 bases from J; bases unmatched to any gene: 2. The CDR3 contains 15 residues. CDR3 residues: CASSPLAGAYNEQFF. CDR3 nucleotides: TGTGCCAGCAGCCCTCTAGCGGGGGCCTACAATGAGCAGTTCTTC.

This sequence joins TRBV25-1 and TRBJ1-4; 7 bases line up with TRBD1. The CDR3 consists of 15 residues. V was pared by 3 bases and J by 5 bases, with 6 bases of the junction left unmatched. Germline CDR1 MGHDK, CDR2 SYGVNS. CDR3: CASSDRTGINEKLFF. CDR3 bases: TGTGCCAGCAGTGACCGGACAGGTATCAATGAAAAACTGTTTTTT.

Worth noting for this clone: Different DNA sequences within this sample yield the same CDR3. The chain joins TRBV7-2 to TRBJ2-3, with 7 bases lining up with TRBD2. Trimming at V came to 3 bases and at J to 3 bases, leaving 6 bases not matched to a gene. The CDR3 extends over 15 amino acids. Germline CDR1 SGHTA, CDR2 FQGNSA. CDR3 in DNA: TGTGCCAGCAGCTTCCCGACGGGGGGAACAGATACGCAGTATTTT. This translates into CASSFPTGGTDTQYF. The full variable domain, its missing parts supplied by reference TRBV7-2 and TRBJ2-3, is GAGVSQSPSNKVTEKGKDVELRCDPISGHTALYWYRQSLGQGLEFLIYFQGNSAPDKSGLPSDRFSAERTGGSVSTLTIQRTQQEDSAVYLCASSFPTGGTDTQYFGPGTRLTVL.

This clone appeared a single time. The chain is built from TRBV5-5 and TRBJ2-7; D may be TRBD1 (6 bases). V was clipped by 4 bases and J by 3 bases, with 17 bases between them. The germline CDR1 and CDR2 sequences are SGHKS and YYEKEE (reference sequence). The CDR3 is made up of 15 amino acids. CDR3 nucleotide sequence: TGTGCCAGCAGCCCCGCCCCAGGACAGTTCTACGAGCAGTACTTC. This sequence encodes CASSPAPGQFYEQYF. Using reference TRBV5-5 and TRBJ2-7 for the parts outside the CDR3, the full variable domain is DAGVTQSPTHLIKTRGQQVTLRCSPISGHKSVSWYQQVLGQGPQFIFQYYEKEERGRGNFPDRFSARQFPNYSSELNVNALLLGDSALYLCASSPAPGQFYEQYFGPGTRLTVT.

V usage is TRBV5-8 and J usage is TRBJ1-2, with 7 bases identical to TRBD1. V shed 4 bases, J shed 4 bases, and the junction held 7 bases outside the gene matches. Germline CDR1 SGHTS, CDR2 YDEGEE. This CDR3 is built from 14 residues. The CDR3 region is CASSIGQAGYGYTF. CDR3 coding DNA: TGTGCCAGCAGCATAGGACAGGCGGGCTATGGCTACACCTTC.

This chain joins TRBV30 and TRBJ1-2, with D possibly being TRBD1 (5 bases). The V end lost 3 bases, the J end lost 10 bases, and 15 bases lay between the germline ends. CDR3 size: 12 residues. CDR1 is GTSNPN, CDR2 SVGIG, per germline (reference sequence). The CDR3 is CAWSGGGWDYTF. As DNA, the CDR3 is TGTGCCTGGAGCGGGGGGGGTTGGGACTACACCTTC. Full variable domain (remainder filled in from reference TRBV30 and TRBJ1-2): SQTIHQWPATLVQPVGSPLSLECTVEGTSNPNLYWYRQAAGRGLQLLFYSVGIGQISSEVPQNLSASRPQDRQFILSSKKLLLSDSGFYLCAWSGGGWDYTFGSGTRLTVV.

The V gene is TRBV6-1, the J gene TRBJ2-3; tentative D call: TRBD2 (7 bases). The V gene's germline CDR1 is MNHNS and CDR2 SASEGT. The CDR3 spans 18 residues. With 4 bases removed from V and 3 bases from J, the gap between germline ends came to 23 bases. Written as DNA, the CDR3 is TGTGCCAGCAGTGTCCCCCTAGGGGGGGGCTTTGATACAGATACGCAGTATTTT. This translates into CASSVPLGGGFDTDTQYF.